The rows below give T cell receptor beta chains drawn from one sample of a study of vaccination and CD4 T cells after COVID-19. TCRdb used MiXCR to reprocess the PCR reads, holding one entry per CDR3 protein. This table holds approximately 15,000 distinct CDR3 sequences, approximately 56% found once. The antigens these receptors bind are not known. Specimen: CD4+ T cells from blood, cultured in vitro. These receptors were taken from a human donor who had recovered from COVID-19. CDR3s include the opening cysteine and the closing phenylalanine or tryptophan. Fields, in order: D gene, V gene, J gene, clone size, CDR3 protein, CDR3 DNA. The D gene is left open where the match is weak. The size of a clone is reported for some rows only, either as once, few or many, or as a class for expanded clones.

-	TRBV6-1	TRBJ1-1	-	CASSPYTEAFF	TGTGCCAGCAGCCCCTACACTGAAGCTTTCTTT
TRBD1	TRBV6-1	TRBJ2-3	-	CASSGGQGTDTQYF	TGTGCCAGCAGTGGGGGACAGGGGACAGATACGCAGTATTTT
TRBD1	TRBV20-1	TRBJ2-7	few	CSARTGWNEQYF	TGCAGTGCCAGGACAGGGTGGAACGAGCAGTACTTC
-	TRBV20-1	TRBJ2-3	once	CSARRITGDTQYF	TGCAGTGCCAGACGGATAACTGGGGATACGCAGTATTTT
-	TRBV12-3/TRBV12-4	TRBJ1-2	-	CASTRGGRVGYTF	TGTGCCAGCACCCGCGGAGGAAGAGTAGGCTACACCTTC
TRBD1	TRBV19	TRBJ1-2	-	CASIHRDRGYGYTF	TGTGCCAGTATCCACCGGGACAGGGGCTATGGCTACACCTTC
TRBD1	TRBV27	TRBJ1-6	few	CASSSGQGAATLDSPLHF	TGTGCCAGCAGTAGCGGACAGGGGGCGGCCACGTTGGATTCACCCCTCCACTTT
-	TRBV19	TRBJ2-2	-	CASIAGTIGELFF	TGTGCCAGTATAGCCGGAACAATCGGGGAGCTGTTTTTT
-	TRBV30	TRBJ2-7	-	CAWSDYEQYF	TGTGCCTGGAGTGACTACGAGCAGTACTTC
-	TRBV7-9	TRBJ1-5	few	CASSLFGNQPQHF	TGTGCCAGCAGCTTATTTGGGAATCAGCCCCAGCATTTT
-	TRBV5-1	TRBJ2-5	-	CASSLAGVPQETQYF	TGCGCCAGCAGCTTGGCCGGGGTTCCTCAAGAGACCCAGTACTTC
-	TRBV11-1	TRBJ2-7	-	CASSGGLSYEQYF	TGTGCCAGCAGCGGAGGACTATCCTACGAGCAGTACTTC
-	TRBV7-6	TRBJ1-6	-	CASSLGGLYNSPLHF	TGTGCCAGCAGCTTGGGGGGACTCTATAATTCACCCCTCCACTTT
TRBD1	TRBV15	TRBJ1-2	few	CATSRLGQGRGYGYTF	TGTGCCACCAGCAGACTCGGACAGGGGAGAGGCTATGGCTACACCTTC
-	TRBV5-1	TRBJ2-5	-	CATRGEETQYF	TGCGCCACCCGGGGTGAAGAGACCCAGTACTTC
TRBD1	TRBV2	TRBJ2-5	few	CASSEATGVPETQYF	TGTGCCAGCAGTGAAGCAACAGGGGTTCCGGAGACCCAGTACTTC
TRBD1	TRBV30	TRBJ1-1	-	CAWNAWTGNTEAFF	TGTGCCTGGAATGCGTGGACAGGGAACACTGAAGCTTTCTTT
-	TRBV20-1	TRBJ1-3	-	CSASGPPGHTIYF	TGCAGTGCTAGTGGTCCTCCGGGCCACACCATATATTTT
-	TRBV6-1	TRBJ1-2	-	CASRPGPLGGNYGYTF	TGTGCCAGCAGACCCGGACCCCTGGGGGGTAACTATGGCTACACCTTC
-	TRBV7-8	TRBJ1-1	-	CASSPDRRILYQAFF	TGTGCCAGCAGCCCTGACAGGCGGATCCTATATCAAGCTTTCTTT
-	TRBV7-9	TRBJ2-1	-	CASSLLTAYNEQFF	TGTGCCAGCAGCTTACTGACTGCATACAATGAGCAGTTCTTC
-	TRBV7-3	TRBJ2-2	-	CASSLTYVGPNAGELFF	TGTGCCAGCAGCTTAACGTATGTTGGCCCCAACGCCGGGGAGCTGTTTTTT